Sequencing of this T cell receptor beta chain was carried out in a study of T cells in localized non-small cell lung cancer. Study-wide results and caveats: Higher blood T cell density went with longer overall survival. The study found T cell clonality highest in uninvolved adjacent lung, above tumor. Adjacent lung exhibited a median of 57 among the 100 most abundant tumor clones.

This clone has only a few counts. Its cognate antigen is unknown. Neighboring lung without atypia was obtained no less than 2 cm from the tumor margin. The table came from immunoSEQ multiplex PCR; TCRdb's copy has only in-frame clones and leaves some out. This repertoire shows about a thousand clones, roughly a fifth found once; its top ten account for around 12%. Losses at the gene ends were 3 bases for V and 2 bases for J; bases not matched to a gene: 5. CDR1 and CDR2 from the germline V gene are LNHNV and YYDKDF (reference sequence). CDR3 length equals 15 residues. The chain links TRBV15 to TRBJ1-2, with 8 bases lining up with TRBD1. This sample comprised normal lung tissue next to the tumor, obtained before any cancer treatment. The sequence came from a male donor at least 60 years old with stage III squamous cell lung carcinoma. CDR3 region: CATSSPRQGNYGYTF. For the CDR3, the DNA is TGTGCCACCAGCAGCCCGAGACAGGGGAACTATGGCTACACCTTC. Full variable domain (missing parts from reference TRBV15 and TRBJ1-2): DAMVIQNPRYQVTQFGKPVTLSCSQTLNHNVMYWYQQKSSQAPKLLFHYYDKDFNNEADTPDNFQSRRPNTSFCFLDIRSPGLGDTAMYLCATSSPRQGNYGYTFGSGTRLTVV.